Here is one TCR beta chain with its context. This sample is drawn from a study of blood T cell repertoires in COVID-19. Overall study context: Samples taken during acute and convalescent COVID-19 were collected in the United States, Italy and Spain. The analysed material was cDNA or gDNA that came from T cells, B-cell-depleted T cells, or PBMCs.

In the original processing: How many nucleated cells were present was estimated from reference gene primer amplification. Sequenced by immunoSEQ multiplex PCR; TCRdb stores in-frame clones only, minus some. The D gene and trimming were derived from the DNA, and the V and J assignments and clone size from that table. Among approximately 200,000 clones listed, 80% to 90% were seen once. The CDR3 runs 17 residues. Germline CDR1 SGHDN, CDR2 FVKESK. J was trimmed by 5 bases and V by 1 base; bases with no gene match: 11. The chain couples TRBV14 to TRBJ2-3; TRBD1 aligns across 8 bases. The clonotype was recovered from a man between 70 and 80 years old with active or convalescent COVID-19. Sequencing input: peripheral blood. The CDR3 sequence is CASSQGRLTGVGDTQYF. The CDR3 DNA follows: TGTGCCAGCAGCCAAGGTCGCTTGACAGGGGTTGGAGATACGCAGTATTTT.